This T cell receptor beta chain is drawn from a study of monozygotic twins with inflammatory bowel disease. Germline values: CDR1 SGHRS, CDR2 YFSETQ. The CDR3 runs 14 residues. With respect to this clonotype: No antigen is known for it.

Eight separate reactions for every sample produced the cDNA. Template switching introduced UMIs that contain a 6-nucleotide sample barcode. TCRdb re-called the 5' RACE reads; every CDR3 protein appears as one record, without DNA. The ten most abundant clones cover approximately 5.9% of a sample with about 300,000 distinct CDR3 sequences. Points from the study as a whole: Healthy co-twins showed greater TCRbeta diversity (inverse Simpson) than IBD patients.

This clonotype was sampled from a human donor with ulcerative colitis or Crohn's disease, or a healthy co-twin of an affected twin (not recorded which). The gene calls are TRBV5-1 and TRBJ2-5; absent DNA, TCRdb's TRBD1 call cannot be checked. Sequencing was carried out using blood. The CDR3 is CASSLVPGIETQYF.